Listed below are T cell receptor beta chains from one sample, sequenced in a study of identical twins. TCRdb ran MiXCR on the 5' RACE reads and lists one entry per CDR3 protein. The sample has 450,000 or so distinct CDR3 sequences; about 24% are singletons. Another study also made use of these data, one on T cells expressing NK-cell markers.

Material for sequencing was CD4+ T cells sorted from blood. The receptors derive from a woman in her late teens or twenties in good health. CDR3s include the opening cysteine and the closing phenylalanine or tryptophan. The D gene is left open where the match is weak. The size field is filled for only some rows; it gives once, few, many or a size class.

>TRBV5-6|TRBJ2-7|.|TRBD1
CASSLIGDRDYEQYF
TGTGCCAGCAGCTTGATAGGTGACAGGGACTACGAGCAGTACTTC
>TRBV13|TRBJ2-3|.|TRBD2
CATRLAGEDTQYF
TGTGCCACCAGACTAGCGGGAGAAGATACGCAGTATTTT
>TRBV4-2|TRBJ2-5|.|TRBD1
CASSRGQPQETQYF
TGTGCCAGCAGCCGGGGACAGCCCCAAGAGACCCAGTACTTC
>TRBV6-2/TRBV6-3|TRBJ2-5|.|TRBD2
CASSSSKREKARETQYF
TGTGCCAGCAGTTCTTCAAAGCGGGAGAAGGCCAGGGAGACCCAGTACTTC
>TRBV20-1|TRBJ2-7|few|TRBD2
CSARLAGGAYEQYF
TGCAGTGCCAGGCTAGCGGGGGGGGCCTACGAGCAGTACTTC
>TRBV18|TRBJ2-3|.|.
CASSPRQLSTDTQYF
TGTGCCAGCTCACCACGACAGCTAAGCACAGATACGCAGTATTTT
>TRBV2|TRBJ2-7|once|.
CASMPAGDLYEQYF
TGTGCCAGCATGCCGGCAGGGGATTTGTACGAGCAGTACTTC
>TRBV6-1|TRBJ2-4|.|TRBD1
CASRTGTGLGIQYF
TGTGCCAGCAGGACGGGGACAGGGCTGGGCATTCAGTACTTC
>TRBV7-2|TRBJ2-1|.|.
CASSRGQGGYNEQFF
TGTGCCAGCAGCAGGGGTCAGGGGGGCTACAATGAGCAGTTCTTC
>TRBV7-9|TRBJ1-1|.|.
CASSRGRHTEAFF
TGTGCCAGCAGCCGAGGACGACACACTGAAGCTTTCTTT
>TRBV28|TRBJ1-2|few|.
CASSEQGYYGYTF
TGTGCCAGCAGCGAACAGGGATACTATGGCTACACCTTC
>TRBV5-1|TRBJ2-2|few|.
CASSLAAGTNTGELFF
TGCGCCAGCAGCTTGGCGGCAGGGACTAACACCGGGGAGCTGTTTTTT
>TRBV5-1|TRBJ2-1|.|TRBD2
CASSLGLAGENEQFF
TGCGCCAGCAGCTTGGGACTAGCGGGAGAGAATGAGCAGTTCTTC
>TRBV6-5|TRBJ2-1|many|.
CASSYSYLATNEQFF
TGTGCCAGCAGTTACTCATATCTAGCGACCAATGAGCAGTTCTTC
>TRBV7-2|TRBJ2-2|.|.
CASSVGRDTGELFF
TGTGCCAGCAGCGTAGGACGGGACACCGGGGAGCTGTTTTTT
>TRBV20-1|TRBJ2-7|few|TRBD2
CSASPPTSGGTRSYEQYF
TGCAGTGCTTCTCCCCCGACTAGCGGGGGGACCCGCTCCTACGAGCAGTACTTC
>TRBV20-1|TRBJ1-1|.|.
CSAPGGGMNTEAFF
TGCAGTGCCCCGGGCGGGGGAATGAACACTGAAGCTTTCTTT
>TRBV7-9|TRBJ1-3|once|.
CASRLGAGNTIYF
TGTGCCAGCCGCTTGGGAGCTGGAAACACCATATATTTT
>TRBV4-2|TRBJ2-1|.|TRBD2
CASSPSASGGDYNEQFF
TGTGCCAGCAGCCCCTCGGCTAGCGGGGGGGACTACAATGAGCAGTTCTTC
>TRBV6-5|TRBJ1-2|few|.
CASSYRGGNYGYTF
TGTGCCAGCAGTTATAGAGGGGGTAACTATGGCTACACCTTC
>TRBV5-1|TRBJ2-3|few|.
CASSLTKGRVADTQYF
TGCGCCAGCAGCTTGACCAAGGGCAGGGTGGCAGATACGCAGTATTTT
>TRBV5-1|TRBJ2-7|few|.
CASSLQNSYEQYF
TGCGCCAGCAGCTTACAAAACTCCTACGAGCAGTACTTC
>TRBV5-1|TRBJ2-5|few|TRBD1
CASSSQGAETQYF
TGCGCCAGCAGCTCACAGGGGGCGGAGACCCAGTACTTC
>TRBV5-1|TRBJ1-1|many|.
CASSLVLNTEAFF
TGTGCCAGCAGCTTAGTTCTGAACACTGAAGCTTTCTTT
>TRBV20-1|TRBJ2-3|.|TRBD2
CSAKTSIDTQYF
TGCAGTGCTAAGACTAGCATAGATACGCAGTATTTT
>TRBV20-1|TRBJ1-2|.|.
CSARGTQTNYGYTF
TGCAGTGCTAGAGGTACCCAGACCAACTATGGCTACACCTTC
>TRBV27|TRBJ2-6|.|.
CASRGGASGANVLTF
TGTGCCAGCAGAGGGGGTGCTTCTGGGGCCAACGTCCTGACTTTC
>TRBV6-1|TRBJ2-4|few|.
CASGPGAKNIQYF
TGTGCCAGCGGGCCAGGGGCGAAGAACATTCAGTACTTC
>TRBV21-1|TRBJ2-1|.|.
CASRIGGSNEQFF
TGTGCCAGCAGGATCGGCGGGTCGAATGAGCAGTTCTTC
>TRBV5-6|TRBJ2-5|.|.
CASSLGGPVEVQETQYF
TGTGCCAGCAGCTTGGGGGGGCCGGTGGAGGTCCAAGAGACCCAGTACTTC
>TRBV13|TRBJ2-1|.|TRBD2
CASSLREGLGEQFF
TGTGCCAGCAGCTTACGGGAGGGCCTGGGTGAGCAGTTCTTC
>TRBV6-5|TRBJ1-2|.|.
CASSYSAGRSNYGYTF
TGTGCCAGCAGTTACTCGGCCGGAAGAAGTAACTATGGCTACACCTTC
>TRBV12-3/TRBV12-4|TRBJ2-5|few|.
CASSLTSTAWGTQYF
TGTGCCAGCAGTTTAACCTCGACAGCTTGGGGGACCCAGTACTTC
>TRBV4-3|TRBJ2-2|once|.
CASSQHEPRAPPTGELFF
TGCGCCAGCAGCCAACACGAACCCCGGGCTCCACCGACCGGGGAGCTGTTTTTT
>TRBV7-3|TRBJ2-2|.|TRBD2
CASSSPGLAGGPPPGELFF
TGTGCCAGCAGCTCCCCGGGACTAGCGGGGGGGCCCCCCCCCGGGGAGCTGTTTTTT
>TRBV4-3|TRBJ2-7|.|.
CASSLLRGGPSSYEQYF
TGCGCCAGCAGCCTACTACGGGGAGGACCCAGCTCCTACGAGCAGTACTTC
>TRBV20-1|TRBJ2-1|.|.
CSCNRDINNEQFF
TGCAGTTGTAATCGGGACATTAACAATGAGCAGTTCTTC
>TRBV10-3|TRBJ1-4|few|TRBD1
CAIKGAIKEKLFF
TGTGCCATTAAGGGGGCGATCAAGGAAAAACTGTTTTTT
>TRBV2|TRBJ1-2|few|TRBD1
CASRTGREWGYTF
TGTGCCAGCCGGACAGGGAGGGAGTGGGGCTACACCTTC
>TRBV10-1|TRBJ2-3|.|TRBD2
CASSDRGEHTDTQYF
TGCGCCAGCAGTGACCGGGGGGAGCACACAGATACGCAGTATTTT
>TRBV10-3|TRBJ1-2|few|.
CAISEAGDNGYTF
TGTGCCATCAGTGAAGCGGGGGACAATGGCTACACCTTC
>TRBV12-3/TRBV12-4|TRBJ2-7|many|.
CASRASYEQYF
TGTGCCAGCAGGGCTTCCTACGAGCAGTACTTC
>TRBV6-1|TRBJ1-1|.|TRBD1
CASSVWTGMNTEAFF
TGTGCCAGCAGTGTCTGGACAGGTATGAACACTGAAGCTTTCTTT
>TRBV12-3/TRBV12-4|TRBJ2-3|.|.
CASSYKSQYF
TGTGCCAGCAGTTACAAGTCGCAGTATTTT